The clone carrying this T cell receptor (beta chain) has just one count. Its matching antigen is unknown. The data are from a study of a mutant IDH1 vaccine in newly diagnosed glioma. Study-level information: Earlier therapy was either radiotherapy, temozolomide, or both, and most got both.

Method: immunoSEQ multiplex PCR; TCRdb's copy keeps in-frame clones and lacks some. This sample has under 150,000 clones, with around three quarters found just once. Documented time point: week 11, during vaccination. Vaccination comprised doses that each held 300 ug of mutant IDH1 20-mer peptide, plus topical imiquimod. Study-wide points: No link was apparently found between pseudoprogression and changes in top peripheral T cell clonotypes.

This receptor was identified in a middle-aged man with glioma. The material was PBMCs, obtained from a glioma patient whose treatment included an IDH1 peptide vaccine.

CDR3 amino acids: CASSSFGSSGTGSINEQFF. CDR3 sequence (DNA): TGTGCCAGCAGTTCTTTTGGGTCCTCCGGGACAGGGAGCATCAATGAGCAGTTCTTC. The rearrangement links TRBV28 to TRBJ2-1, with 9 bases identical to TRBD1. This CDR3 spans 19 amino acids. Looked up from germline, CDR1 is MDHEN and CDR2 is SYDVKM. V shed 4 bases and J 6 bases; nucleotides not matched to a gene: 19.